A selection of T cell receptor beta chains follows, all from one sample in a study of spatial heterogeneity in lung cancer. From the 5' RACE reads, TCRdb called clonotypes with MiXCR, one entry per CDR3 protein. Of roughly 4,500 distinct CDR3 sequences listed, less than 9% are singletons. Sequencing was performed on lung tumor tissue, taken at surgery. These receptor sequences come from a male donor with early-stage non-small cell lung cancer. CDR3s include the opening cysteine and the closing phenylalanine or tryptophan. Each record gives: CDR3 DNA, CDR3 protein, J gene, D gene, V gene, clone size. A D gene is named only where the DNA matches it firmly. Clone sizes are given selectively: once, few, many, or a class where the clone is expanded.

CDR3 DNA: TGCGCCAGCAGCCAGAGGGGCCTGGGAGAGACCCAGTACTTC
CDR3 protein: CASSQRGLGETQYF
J gene: TRBJ2-5
D gene: .
V gene: TRBV4-1
clone size: many

CDR3 DNA: TGTGCCAGCAGCTTAGGTCCGTGGGATACGCAGTATTTT
CDR3 protein: CASSLGPWDTQYF
J gene: TRBJ2-3
D gene: .
V gene: TRBV7-2
clone size: many

CDR3 DNA: TGTGCCAGCAGCCCTCGGACTAGCGGCAGCTCCTACAATGAGCAGTTCTTC
CDR3 protein: CASSPRTSGSSYNEQFF
J gene: TRBJ2-1
D gene: TRBD2
V gene: TRBV7-6
clone size: many

CDR3 DNA: TGTGCCAGCAGCCAAGGCGAAGGGACATTCTCTAAACTGTTTTTT
CDR3 protein: CASSQGEGTFSKLFF
J gene: TRBJ1-4
D gene: .
V gene: TRBV4-2
clone size: many

CDR3 DNA: TGTGCCAGCAGCTGGGGGGACAGGCCCGAGCAGTACTTC
CDR3 protein: CASSWGDRPEQYF
J gene: TRBJ2-7
D gene: TRBD1
V gene: TRBV13
clone size: many

CDR3 DNA: TGTGCCAGCAGCCAGGGACAGGATTACGAGCAGTACTTC
CDR3 protein: CASSQGQDYEQYF
J gene: TRBJ2-7
D gene: TRBD1
V gene: TRBV11-2
clone size: medium-sized

CDR3 DNA: TGTGCCAGCATTAGTACCGGGGAGCTGTTTTTT
CDR3 protein: CASISTGELFF
J gene: TRBJ2-2
D gene: .
V gene: TRBV2
clone size: many

CDR3 DNA: TGTGCCAGCAGCAAAACAGGGGGCAACACCGGGGAGCTGTTTTTT
CDR3 protein: CASSKTGGNTGELFF
J gene: TRBJ2-2
D gene: .
V gene: TRBV21-1
clone size: many

CDR3 DNA: TGTGCCACCGGACTAGCGGGGGCCAAGCAGTACTTC
CDR3 protein: CATGLAGAKQYF
J gene: TRBJ2-7
D gene: TRBD2
V gene: TRBV2
clone size: many

CDR3 DNA: TGCGCCAGCAGCCCCGACAGGGGGCCAGAGACCCAGTACTTC
CDR3 protein: CASSPDRGPETQYF
J gene: TRBJ2-5
D gene: TRBD1
V gene: TRBV4-3
clone size: medium-sized

CDR3 DNA: TGCAGCGCCTGGAATTTGAATACGCAGTATTTT
CDR3 protein: CSAWNLNTQYF
J gene: TRBJ2-3
D gene: .
V gene: TRBV29-1
clone size: few

CDR3 DNA: TGTGCCAGCACTCAGGGGGAGGGGCGCATGAAGGACGGTCCAGATACGCAGTATTTT
CDR3 protein: CASTQGEGRMKDGPDTQYF
J gene: TRBJ2-3
D gene: .
V gene: TRBV5-4
clone size: .

CDR3 DNA: TGTGCCAGCAGCCAAGAGACTAGCGGGGGGGGCCAAGAGACCCAGTACTTC
CDR3 protein: CASSQETSGGGQETQYF
J gene: TRBJ2-5
D gene: TRBD2
V gene: TRBV4-2
clone size: medium-sized

CDR3 DNA: TGTGCCAGCAGTCGGGACACTTACACTGAGCAGTTCTTC
CDR3 protein: CASSRDTYTEQFF
J gene: TRBJ2-1
D gene: .
V gene: TRBV28
clone size: many

CDR3 DNA: TGTGCCAGCAGCCCGGGACTATCGACTGAGCAGTACTTC
CDR3 protein: CASSPGLSTEQYF
J gene: TRBJ2-7
D gene: TRBD2
V gene: TRBV6-5
clone size: many

CDR3 DNA: TGTGCCACTCGTAAAGATGCCTATGGCTACACCTTC
CDR3 protein: CATRKDAYGYTF
J gene: TRBJ1-2
D gene: .
V gene: TRBV11-2
clone size: medium-sized

CDR3 DNA: TGTGCCAGCAGTTCGGGACTAAACCAGTATTTT
CDR3 protein: CASSSGLNQYF
J gene: TRBJ2-3
D gene: TRBD2
V gene: TRBV27
clone size: .

CDR3 DNA: TGTGCCTGGAGTGGGGGGGATCCACAGGGTAACTATGGCTACACCTTC
CDR3 protein: CAWSGGDPQGNYGYTF
J gene: TRBJ1-2
D gene: .
V gene: TRBV30
clone size: medium-sized

CDR3 DNA: TGTGCCAGCAGCTTTACCTCCCGCCGAGAGACCCAGTACTTC
CDR3 protein: CASSFTSRRETQYF
J gene: TRBJ2-5
D gene: .
V gene: TRBV7-8
clone size: medium-sized

CDR3 DNA: TGTGCCAGCTCACGGGCTAGCGGGGAAGAGACCCAGTACTTC
CDR3 protein: CASSRASGEETQYF
J gene: TRBJ2-5
D gene: TRBD2
V gene: TRBV18
clone size: medium-sized

CDR3 DNA: TGTGCCAGCAGTCACTCTTGGACAGGGGATGGTAGAAACATTCAGTACTTC
CDR3 protein: CASSHSWTGDGRNIQYF
J gene: TRBJ2-4
D gene: TRBD1
V gene: TRBV6-5
clone size: few

CDR3 DNA: TGCGCCAGCAGCTTGGCCCCTAGCGGGGGGGGCAATGAGCAGTTCTTC
CDR3 protein: CASSLAPSGGGNEQFF
J gene: TRBJ2-1
D gene: TRBD2
V gene: TRBV5-1
clone size: medium-sized

CDR3 DNA: TGTGCCAGCAGCTTGGAGGCAGGAGCCTTGAACACTGAAGCTTTCTTT
CDR3 protein: CASSLEAGALNTEAFF
J gene: TRBJ1-1
D gene: .
V gene: TRBV5-4
clone size: once

CDR3 DNA: TGTGCCAGCCATAGCTCTGGGGCCAACGTCCTGACTTTC
CDR3 protein: CASHSSGANVLTF
J gene: TRBJ2-6
D gene: .
V gene: TRBV28
clone size: medium-sized

CDR3 DNA: TGTGCCAGCAGCCCACGTGGGACAGGCCGTTCCTACAATGAGCAGTTCTTC
CDR3 protein: CASSPRGTGRSYNEQFF
J gene: TRBJ2-1
D gene: TRBD1
V gene: TRBV14
clone size: many

CDR3 DNA: TGTGCCACCAGTGAGGGACAGGGAACCCCTGGGGCCAACGTCCTGACTTTC
CDR3 protein: CATSEGQGTPGANVLTF
J gene: TRBJ2-6
D gene: TRBD1
V gene: TRBV24-1
clone size: many

CDR3 DNA: TGTGCCAGCAGCTTAACCCGGCCTAGCGGGAGGGCCCTAATCAGCACAGATACGCAGTATTTT
CDR3 protein: CASSLTRPSGRALISTDTQYF
J gene: TRBJ2-3
D gene: TRBD2
V gene: TRBV7-2
clone size: few

CDR3 DNA: TGTGCCAGTAGTATGACTAGCGGGAGGCCCGCTAACAATGAGCAGTTCTTC
CDR3 protein: CASSMTSGRPANNEQFF
J gene: TRBJ2-1
D gene: TRBD2
V gene: TRBV19
clone size: many

CDR3 DNA: TGTGCCAGCAGGCGGGGCAGGGCCTACGAGCAGTACTTC
CDR3 protein: CASRRGRAYEQYF
J gene: TRBJ2-7
D gene: .
V gene: TRBV6-5
clone size: medium-sized

CDR3 DNA: TGTGCCAGCAGCACGGGACAGACTCCGGAGACCCAGTACTTC
CDR3 protein: CASSTGQTPETQYF
J gene: TRBJ2-5
D gene: TRBD1
V gene: TRBV7-8
clone size: many

CDR3 DNA: TGCGCCAGCAGTCAATCGGGGGGACGAATGAACACTGAAGCTTTCTTT
CDR3 protein: CASSQSGGRMNTEAFF
J gene: TRBJ1-1
D gene: .
V gene: TRBV23-1
clone size: medium-sized

CDR3 DNA: TGTGCCATCAGGACAGGGAAAGGGAACACTGAAGCTTTCTTT
CDR3 protein: CAIRTGKGNTEAFF
J gene: TRBJ1-1
D gene: TRBD1
V gene: TRBV10-3
clone size: few

CDR3 DNA: TGTGCCAGCAGTCCAACGGGGGGCAACGAGCAGTACTTC
CDR3 protein: CASSPTGGNEQYF
J gene: TRBJ2-7
D gene: .
V gene: TRBV7-9
clone size: many

CDR3 DNA: TGCAGTGCCAAGACAAGAGGGACAGGCTATGGCTACACCTTC
CDR3 protein: CSAKTRGTGYGYTF
J gene: TRBJ1-2
D gene: TRBD1
V gene: TRBV20-1
clone size: many

CDR3 DNA: TGCGCCAGCCCCTCCGGCGGCACGAGCTCCTACGAGCAGTACTTC
CDR3 protein: CASPSGGTSSYEQYF
J gene: TRBJ2-7
D gene: .
V gene: TRBV23-1
clone size: many

CDR3 DNA: TGTGCCTGCACGGGAGGGACACAGAACACTGAAGCTTTCTTT
CDR3 protein: CACTGGTQNTEAFF
J gene: TRBJ1-1
D gene: .
V gene: TRBV6-5
clone size: many

CDR3 DNA: TGTGCCAGCAGCTCCTCCGCCCCACGATCGGGAAACACCATATATTTT
CDR3 protein: CASSSSAPRSGNTIYF
J gene: TRBJ1-3
D gene: .
V gene: TRBV7-9
clone size: medium-sized

CDR3 DNA: TGTGCCAGCAGTCCGGGACAGGGGGAATATGGCTACACCTTC
CDR3 protein: CASSPGQGEYGYTF
J gene: TRBJ1-2
D gene: TRBD1
V gene: TRBV3-1
clone size: .

CDR3 DNA: TGTGCCAGTAGTATCCAACAGGGTCGTGAGCAGTTCTTC
CDR3 protein: CASSIQQGREQFF
J gene: TRBJ2-1
D gene: .
V gene: TRBV19
clone size: medium-sized

CDR3 DNA: TGCAGCGTGACGGGACAGTCCCGTGGGGAGCAGTACTTC
CDR3 protein: CSVTGQSRGEQYF
J gene: TRBJ2-7
D gene: TRBD1
V gene: TRBV29-1
clone size: many

CDR3 DNA: TGTGCCAGCTCACCGGACAGCCTAACCTCTGGAAACACCATATATTTT
CDR3 protein: CASSPDSLTSGNTIYF
J gene: TRBJ1-3
D gene: .
V gene: TRBV18
clone size: .

CDR3 DNA: TGTGCCATAGGACAGGACACAGATACGCAGTATTTT
CDR3 protein: CAIGQDTDTQYF
J gene: TRBJ2-3
D gene: TRBD1
V gene: TRBV10-3
clone size: many

CDR3 DNA: TGTGCCAGCAGTTTATCGGCTGGCAGCCTCCACTTT
CDR3 protein: CASSLSAGSLHF
J gene: TRBJ1-6
D gene: .
V gene: TRBV27
clone size: many

CDR3 DNA: TGCGCCAGCAGCTCGGACCCGGGTGTAGGCGGGCAGTACTTC
CDR3 protein: CASSSDPGVGGQYF
J gene: TRBJ2-7
D gene: .
V gene: TRBV5-1
clone size: medium-sized

CDR3 DNA: TGCAGCGTCGCGGACAGGGACGAGCAGTACTTC
CDR3 protein: CSVADRDEQYF
J gene: TRBJ2-7
D gene: TRBD1
V gene: TRBV29-1
clone size: many

CDR3 DNA: TGTGCCAGCGAAGTGGGACGGGGGGCCTACTACAATGAGCAGTTCTTC
CDR3 protein: CASEVGRGAYYNEQFF
J gene: TRBJ2-1
D gene: .
V gene: TRBV6-1
clone size: many

CDR3 DNA: TGTGCCAGTAGTATAGGTCCCCAGGGACGGAATCAGCCCCAGCATTTT
CDR3 protein: CASSIGPQGRNQPQHF
J gene: TRBJ1-5
D gene: .
V gene: TRBV19
clone size: .

CDR3 DNA: TGTGCCAGCACCTCAACAGGTGGGGGCGGCCCCCAGCATTTT
CDR3 protein: CASTSTGGGGPQHF
J gene: TRBJ1-5
D gene: .
V gene: TRBV12-3/TRBV12-4
clone size: few

CDR3 DNA: TGTGCCAGCAGCCAAGAAGCCCGGGGTCTCGGCTCACCCCTCCACTTT
CDR3 protein: CASSQEARGLGSPLHF
J gene: TRBJ1-6
D gene: .
V gene: TRBV3-1
clone size: medium-sized

CDR3 DNA: TGTGCCAGCAGCCTAGGAGATACGCAGTATTTT
CDR3 protein: CASSLGDTQYF
J gene: TRBJ2-3
D gene: .
V gene: TRBV11-2
clone size: medium-sized

CDR3 DNA: TGCAGTGCTAGTTACCAGACTACTCTCTATGGCTACACCTTC
CDR3 protein: CSASYQTTLYGYTF
J gene: TRBJ1-2
D gene: .
V gene: TRBV20-1
clone size: many

CDR3 DNA: TGCAGCGTCGGACAACAGGGCGTAACCTTC
CDR3 protein: CSVGQQGVTF
J gene: TRBJ1-2
D gene: .
V gene: TRBV29-1
clone size: many

CDR3 DNA: TGTGCCAGCAGTTTATACAGGGGGTCGAATGAAAAACTGTTTTTT
CDR3 protein: CASSLYRGSNEKLFF
J gene: TRBJ1-4
D gene: TRBD1
V gene: TRBV27
clone size: many

CDR3 DNA: TGTGCCAGCAGCCACCGGGCGAGGACCATGAATTCACCCCTCCACTTT
CDR3 protein: CASSHRARTMNSPLHF
J gene: TRBJ1-6
D gene: .
V gene: TRBV3-1
clone size: many

CDR3 DNA: TGTGCCAGCAGCTTGATGACAGGGAACCCCCAGTACTTC
CDR3 protein: CASSLMTGNPQYF
J gene: TRBJ2-5
D gene: TRBD1
V gene: TRBV7-3
clone size: many

CDR3 DNA: TGCGCCAGCAGCCCTACGATGGGGTCTGGTTCACCCCTCCACTTT
CDR3 protein: CASSPTMGSGSPLHF
J gene: TRBJ1-6
D gene: .
V gene: TRBV4-3
clone size: medium-sized

CDR3 DNA: TGCGCCAGCAGCTGGGACAGGGTGAATTCACCCCTCCACTTT
CDR3 protein: CASSWDRVNSPLHF
J gene: TRBJ1-6
D gene: TRBD1
V gene: TRBV5-1
clone size: once

CDR3 DNA: TGTGCCAGCAGCTCGCTAGCGAGCTCCTACAATGAGCAGTTCTTC
CDR3 protein: CASSSLASSYNEQFF
J gene: TRBJ2-1
D gene: .
V gene: TRBV7-9
clone size: medium-sized

CDR3 DNA: TGTGCCAGCAGTTTTTCCGGACCCTCCCCGACCGAGCAGTACTTC
CDR3 protein: CASSFSGPSPTEQYF
J gene: TRBJ2-7
D gene: .
V gene: TRBV27
clone size: .

CDR3 DNA: .
CDR3 protein: CASSVGQGAYLHF
J gene: TRBJ1-5
D gene: .
V gene: TRBV28
clone size: medium-sized